This T cell receptor beta chain was recorded in a study of T cell repertoires in cytomegalovirus infection. Study overall: Indicated by public TCR beta signatures were CMV infection and matching HLA type. The study, taken as a whole, reports: The study identified carriers of CMV plus the relevant HLA from cumulative public TCR beta family frequency. Predominance within the ex vivo response was attributable to HLA-C-restricted CMV-specific TCR beta clonotypes.

To note about this clonotype: No antigen is known for it.

V lost 0 bases to trimming and J lost 2 bases, with 20 bases between them. Per germline, CDR1 LNHNV and CDR2 YYDKDF (reference sequence). There are 18 residues in the CDR3. Each CDR3 protein gets one entry after TCRdb re-called the reads with MiXCR. This sample has 480,000 or so distinct CDR3 sequences, with approximately 10% found just once. This rearrangement joins TRBV15 to TRBJ2-7; possible D gene TRBD2, 5 bases. The TCR was taken from a human donor in good health (CMV status not recorded). Some clones in this sample may be carry-over from other donors' samples. The sequenced sample consisted of PBMCs. In nucleotides, the CDR3 is TGTGCCACCAGCAGAGATCCCCCTCACAGAGGGCGGACCTACGAGCAGTACTTC. It encodes CATSRDPPHRGRTYEQYF.